This T cell receptor beta chain was profiled in a study of blood T cell repertoires in COVID-19. The overall study: COVID-19 samples from acute and convalescent phases originated in the United States, Italy and Spain. Sample material is recorded as cDNA or gDNA derived from T cells, B-cell-depleted T cells, or PBMCs.

Per the authors' pipeline: Counts of nucleated cells, estimated from reference gene primer amplification, were obtained. Method: immunoSEQ multiplex PCR; TCRdb's copy keeps in-frame clones and lacks some. V and J calls plus clone size are reproduced from that table; the DNA served to infer D and trimming. This table has about 90,000 clones, 86% appearing once. J was trimmed by 2 bases and V by 5 bases; bases with no gene match: 8. Germline V gives CDR1 SGHTA, CDR2 FQGNSA. This CDR3 has 15 amino acids. The source of this sequence is a man older than 75 with active or convalescent COVID-19. The chain links TRBV7-2 to TRBJ2-7; 8 bases fit TRBD2. The sequenced material came from peripheral blood. The CDR3 reads CASSPGGRKTYEQYF. The CDR3 DNA reads as TGTGCCAGCAGCCCCGGCGGGAGGAAGACCTACGAGCAGTACTTC.